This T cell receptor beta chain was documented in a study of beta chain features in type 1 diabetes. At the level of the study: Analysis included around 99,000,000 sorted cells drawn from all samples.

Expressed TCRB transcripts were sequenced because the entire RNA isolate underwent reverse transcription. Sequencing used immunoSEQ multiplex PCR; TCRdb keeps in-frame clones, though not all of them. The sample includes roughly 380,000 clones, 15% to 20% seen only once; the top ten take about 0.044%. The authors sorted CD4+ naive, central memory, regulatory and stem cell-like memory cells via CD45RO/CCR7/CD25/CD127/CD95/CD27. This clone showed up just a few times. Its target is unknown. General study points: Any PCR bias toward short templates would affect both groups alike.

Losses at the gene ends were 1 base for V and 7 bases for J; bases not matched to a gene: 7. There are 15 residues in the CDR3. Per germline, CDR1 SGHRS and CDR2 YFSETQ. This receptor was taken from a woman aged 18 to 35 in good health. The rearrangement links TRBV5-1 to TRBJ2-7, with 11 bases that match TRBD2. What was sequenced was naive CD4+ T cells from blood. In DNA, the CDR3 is TGCGCCAGCAGCTTGCTAGCGGGAGGCCCGGTGGAGCAGTACTTC. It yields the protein CASSLLAGGPVEQYF.